This TCR beta chain is from a study of response to subunit inactivated influenza vaccine. General study findings and limits: Each seasonal influenza vaccination, the authors suggested, recruits few new T cells.

MiXCR, applied by TCRdb to the RT-PCR reads, yields one record per CDR3 protein. The sample has 700,000 to 800,000 distinct CDR3 sequences; around 20% are singletons. J gave up 2 bases and V 9 bases, and 2 bases lay outside the gene matches. Germline-derived CDR1 and CDR2 are KGHDR and SFDVKD. The CDR3 runs 14 residues. As for this clonotype: Its antigen is unknown.

This receptor was taken from a man in his fifties or sixties who received an inactivated influenza vaccine. The chain employs TRBV24-1 and TRBJ2-2; 10 nucleotides align to TRBD2. Sequencing was performed on PBMCs from blood, taken about 5 days after vaccination. The CDR3 DNA is TGTGCCACCCAACTAGCGGGAAACACCGGGGAGCTGTTTTTT. This encodes CATQLAGNTGELFF.